The source of this T cell receptor (beta chain) is a study of blood T cell repertoires in COVID-19. This CDR3 has 14 amino acids. Germline CDR1 reads SGHRS; CDR2 reads YFSETQ. V shed 4 bases and J 7 bases; nucleotides not matched to a gene: 6. The assay was immunoSEQ multiplex PCR, and TCRdb's table has in-frame clones only and misses some. The sample yields approximately 90,000 clones, around 88% seen once. J is TRBJ2-7 and V is TRBV5-1, with 12 bases fitting TRBD1. The sequenced sample consisted of peripheral blood. The sequence was collected from a man between 60 and 70 years old with acute or convalescent COVID-19. This CDR3 reads CASSPGQGAGEQYF. Written as DNA, the CDR3 is TGCGCCAGCAGCCCGGGACAGGGGGCAGGAGAGCAGTACTTC.